What follows are 6 T cell receptor beta chains derived from one specimen sequenced in a study of glioma-infiltrating T cells. TCR alpha and beta CDR3 regions were amplified from RNA using iRepertoire nested multiplex PCR. One entry per CDR3 protein results from TCRdb running MiXCR on the multiplex PCR reads. The sample consists of about 93,000 distinct CDR3 sequences, 35% to 45% of them appearing once. The sample was glioma tissue, nonneoplastic brain tissue, or PBMCs (not recorded which). The receptors were sampled from a human donor with low-grade glioma or glioblastoma, undergoing nonglioma brain surgery, or in good health (not recorded which).

There are many counts of this clonotype. CDR3 protein: CSARSSGDRQETQYF. The CDR3 DNA sequence: TGCAGTGCTAGATCTAGCGGGGATAGGCAAGAGACCCAGTACTTC. V gene TRBV20-1 combines with J gene TRBJ2-5; 9 bases align to TRBD2. Trimming removed 2 bases from V and 2 bases from J; junction bases left unmatched: 6. CDR3 size: 15 residues. The germline V gene has CDR1 DFQATT and CDR2 SNEGSKA (reference sequence).

The table lists this clonotype with many counts. V usage is TRBV19 and J usage is TRBJ1-5; D gene uncertain. Trimming removed 4 bases at V and 2 bases at J, with 9 bases between. This CDR3 spans 14 amino acids. The germline CDR1 and CDR2 sequences are LNHDA and SQIVND (reference sequence). The CDR3: CASSTPWGNQPQHF. The CDR3, as DNA: TGTGCCAGTAGTACCCCCTGGGGCAATCAGCCCCAGCATTTT.

A word on this clonotype: A much larger clone is a single base away; this may be a read error. The chain links TRBV5-1 to TRBJ1-3; unclear D gene. V shed 0 bases and J shed 4 bases, with 14 bases lying between them. Germline CDR1 SGHRS, CDR2 YFSETQ. CDR3 length: 16 amino acids. As DNA, the CDR3 is TGCGCCAGCAGCTTGGGCCTTCTGGGGTTGGGAAACACCATATATTTT. Translated: CASSLGLLGLGNTIYF. Filled out from reference TRBV5-1 and TRBJ1-3, the complete variable domain reads KAGVTQTPRYLIKTRGQQVTLSCSPISGHRSVSWYQQTPGQGLQFLFEYFSETQRNKGNFPGRFSGRQFSNSRSEMNVSTLELGDSALYLCASSLGLLGLGNTIYFGEGSWLTVV.

This chain uses TRBV20-1 with TRBJ2-3, with a weak D call TRBD2 (5 bases). Germline V gene sequence: CDR1 DFQATT, CDR2 SNEGSKA (reference sequence). V dropped 3 bases and J dropped 6 bases, with 13 bases sitting between them. The CDR3 is 13 residues long. The CDR3 bases are TGCAGTGCTAGTAGCGTGGTTTTGGATACGCAGTATTTT. The encoded protein is CSASSVVLDTQYF.

This clonotype was counted at least ten times. The J gene is TRBJ2-7, the V gene TRBV7-6, with D perhaps TRBD2 (6 bases). Germline V lookup: CDR1 SGHVS, CDR2 FNYEAQ. This CDR3 is built from 15 residues. The V end was cut by 0 bases, the J end by 6 bases, with 15 bases between. Here the CDR3 reads CASSLAGPSGGEQYF. In DNA, the CDR3 is TGTGCCAGCAGCTTAGCAGGTCCCTCCGGGGGCGAGCAGTACTTC.

Note on this clonotype: One end of the junction varies from germline; a read error may be responsible. The chain employs TRBV20-1 and TRBJ2-1; TRBD2 might be the D (5 bases). CDR1 is DFQATT, CDR2 SNEGSKA, per germline (reference sequence). The CDR3 is 14 residues long. The DNA for the CDR3 is TGCAGTTATATAGCAGGAGGCAGGCACAATGTGCAGTTCTTC. It encodes CSYIAGGRHNVQFF.